One sample yielded the 14 T cell receptor beta chains listed below, sequenced in a study of cytomegalovirus exposure and HLA in healthy donors. Primers: 60 Vbeta forward and 13 Jbeta reverse. The repertoire was sequenced with immunoSEQ multiplex PCR; TCRdb's copy has only in-frame clones and lacks some. The sample shows 99,000 or so clones, 10% of them seen only once. Sequencing was performed on PBMCs. The receptor source for this set is a man between 40 and 49 years old in good health and CMV-seropositive.

This clone was found a few times. The chain employs TRBV9 and TRBJ2-1; 13 bases map to TRBD2. The V and J ends lost 4 bases and 0 bases, in that order; junction bases with no gene match: 7. Germline CDR1 reads SGDLS; CDR2 reads YYNGEE. The CDR3 runs 18 residues. CDR3 sequence: CASSQTSGRASSYNEQFF. CDR3 coding DNA: TGTGCCAGCAGCCAAACTAGCGGGAGGGCCAGCTCCTACAATGAGCAGTTCTTC. Using reference TRBV9 and TRBJ2-1 for the parts outside the CDR3, the full variable domain is DSGVTQTPKHLITATGQRVTLRCSPRSGDLSVYWYQQSLDQGLQFLIQYYNGEERAKGNILERFSAQQFPDLHSELNLSSLELGDSALYFCASSQTSGRASSYNEQFFGPGTRLTVL.

There are a few counts of this clone. The same CDR3 arises from other DNA sequences in this sample as well. The CDR3 protein is CASSVGGSYEQYF. CDR3 DNA: TGTGCCAGCAGCGTTGGGGGCAGCTACGAGCAGTACTTC. This chain connects TRBV9 to TRBJ2-7, with D maybe TRBD1 (6 bases). V lost 2 bases, J lost 3 bases, and 9 bases lay in between. Germline CDR1 is SGDLS and CDR2 is YYNGEE. The CDR3 extends over 13 amino acids. The full variable domain, with the rest looked up from reference TRBV9 and TRBJ2-7, is DSGVTQTPKHLITATGQRVTLRCSPRSGDLSVYWYQQSLDQGLQFLIQYYNGEERAKGNILERFSAQQFPDLHSELNLSSLELGDSALYFCASSVGGSYEQYFGPGTRLTVT.

The rearrangement uses TRBV28 and TRBJ2-4; 7 bases are a match to TRBD1. The CDR3 is 16 residues long. The germline V gene encodes CDR1 MDHEN and CDR2 SYDVKM. J lost 5 bases, V lost 6 bases, and 13 bases had no gene match. This CDR3 is CASRSDRILGENIQYF. DNA for the CDR3: TGTGCCAGCAGATCGGACAGGATTTTGGGTGAAAACATTCAGTACTTC.

V usage is TRBV29-1 and J usage is TRBJ2-6; D possibly corresponds to TRBD1 (6 bases). Trimming took off 0 bases at V and 4 bases at J, with 16 bases between the two ends. CDR1 and CDR2 (germline): SQVTM, ANQGSEA. This CDR3 region has 17 residues. DNA of the CDR3: TGCAGCGTTGAAGATGTTGTAGGGGGACCGGGGGCCAACGTCCTGACTTTC. Protein sequence: CSVEDVVGGPGANVLTF.

V usage is TRBV5-6 and J usage is TRBJ2-1, with a possible D match to TRBD1 (6 bases). Trimming cost V 4 bases and J 10 bases, with 12 bases left between them. CDR1 is SGHDT, CDR2 YYEEEE, per germline. The CDR3 sequence is 12 residues long. CDR3 sequence: CASSLGQYEQFF. The DNA for the CDR3 is TGTGCCAGCAGCCTAGGACAGTACGAGCAGTTCTTC.

This clone occurred a few times. This chain uses TRBV9 with TRBJ2-1; D is perhaps TRBD1 (5 bases). The CDR3 sequence is 13 residues long. The germline V gene has CDR1 SGDLS and CDR2 YYNGEE. V shed 0 bases and J shed 10 bases, with 11 bases lying between them. The CDR3 DNA follows: TGTGCCAGCAGCGTAGAAGGGGCCATGGAGCAGTTCTTC. This sequence encodes CASSVEGAMEQFF. The whole variable domain, remainder taken from reference TRBV9 and TRBJ2-1, is DSGVTQTPKHLITATGQRVTLRCSPRSGDLSVYWYQQSLDQGLQFLIQYYNGEERAKGNILERFSAQQFPDLHSELNLSSLELGDSALYFCASSVEGAMEQFFGPGTRLTVL.

This clone was counted only a few times. CDR3 residues: CASSLSWGISRGLFF. CDR3 nucleotides: TGTGCCAGCAGCTTATCGTGGGGGATTAGCAGGGGTCTGTTTTTT. This chain connects TRBV7-6 to TRBJ2-2; tentative D call: TRBD1 (6 bases). The CDR3 consists of 15 residues. V lost 2 bases to trimming and J lost 14 bases, with 21 bases between them. Per germline, CDR1 SGHVS and CDR2 FNYEAQ.

The V and J genes are TRBV6-1 and TRBJ2-5; 7 positions match TRBD1. The end of the DNA is better explained by TRBJ2-7, so the J call may be wrong. Germline V gene lookup returns CDR1 MNHNS and CDR2 SASEGT. The CDR3 is 16 residues long. The CDR3 DNA follows: TGTGCCAGCAGTGAAAACCCCGGGACAGCCATCTACGAGCAGTACTTC. Its translation is CASSENPGTAIYEQYF.

The chain combines TRBV13 with TRBJ2-4; no clear D gene. There are 15 residues in the CDR3. Germline lookup yields CDR1 PRHDT and CDR2 FYEKMQ (reference sequence). V was clipped by 1 base and J by 0 bases, with 7 bases between them. The CDR3: CASSLVRVAKNIQYF. Written as DNA, the CDR3 is TGTGCCAGCAGCTTAGTGCGAGTAGCCAAAAACATTCAGTACTTC.

The chain joins TRBV5-8 to TRBJ1-2; the D is unclear. The V gene's germline CDR1 is SGHTS and CDR2 YDEGEE. This CDR3 spans 14 amino acids. Trimming removed 0 bases from V and 3 bases from J, with 9 bases in between. The CDR3 coding sequence is TGTGCCAGCAGCTTGGGACAACAATACTATGGCTACACCTTC. Protein sequence: CASSLGQQYYGYTF.

This chain links TRBV19 with TRBJ1-5; D perhaps matches TRBD1 (5 bases). Germline CDR1 reads LNHDA; CDR2 reads SQIVND (reference sequence). CDR3 length: 13 residues. V was trimmed by 7 bases and J by 2 bases, leaving 9 bases between them. DNA of the CDR3: TGTGCCAGTAACCAGGGCCGCAATCAGCCCCAGCATTTT. Its protein product is CASNQGRNQPQHF.

This chain joins TRBV4-1 and TRBJ2-1; 14 bases fit TRBD2. The CDR3 consists of 17 residues. J was trimmed by 5 bases and V by 1 base; bases with no gene match: 4. Germline V CDR1 and CDR2: MGHRA, YSYEKL. The CDR3 spells CASSQAPGLAGDNEQFF. The CDR3 DNA sequence: TGCGCCAGCAGCCAAGCCCCGGGACTAGCGGGAGACAATGAGCAGTTCTTC.

This chain uses TRBV14 with TRBJ2-7; 9 bases match TRBD1. With 4 bases clipped from V and 8 bases from J, the junction kept 6 bases outside the gene matches. The V gene's germline CDR1 is SGHDN and CDR2 FVKESK. The CDR3 has 13 amino acids. The CDR3 nucleotides are TGTGCCAGCAGCCTCCGACAGGGGGTTCAGCAGTACTTC. This encodes CASSLRQGVQQYF.

The V gene is TRBV28, the J gene TRBJ1-5; 7 bases match TRBD1. This CDR3 has 13 residues. V lost 10 bases and J lost 7; bases outside the gene matches: 10. In germline, CDR1 is MDHEN, CDR2 SYDVKM. Here the CDR3 reads CAIRGQDGQPQHF. CDR3 nucleotides: TGTGCCATCCGTGGACAGGACGGGCAGCCCCAGCATTTT.